A selection of T cell receptor beta chains follows, all from one sample in a study of blood T cell repertoires in COVID-19. The method was immunoSEQ multiplex PCR; TCRdb's version includes in-frame clones alone and lacks a portion of them. Among about 100,000 clones, 86% were seen once, and the ten largest hold about 7%. Specimen: peripheral blood. The receptor set was obtained from a man between 60 and 75 years old with acute or convalescent COVID-19. The CDR3 runs from the conserved cysteine through the conserved F or W. D genes are given only for firm matches. The size entry is marked missing in some rows and otherwise reads once, few, many or a size class.

D gene	V gene	clone size	J gene	CDR3 DNA	CDR3 protein
TRBD2	TRBV11-2	many	TRBJ2-7	TGTGCCAGCAGCCGACTAGCGGGAGCCCCTCAGGGGCAGTACTTC	CASSRLAGAPQGQYF
TRBD1	TRBV7-2	.	TRBJ1-2	TGTGCCAGCGGGCTGGACAGGGCGGCTGGCTACACCTTC	CASGLDRAAGYTF
TRBD1	TRBV6-5	.	TRBJ1-1	TGTGCCAGCAGTTACTTCCTCCCCGGGACAGGCACTGAAGCTTTCTTT	CASSYFLPGTGTEAFF
.	TRBV7-9	.	TRBJ1-2	TGTGCCAGCAGCCCATCACAGGTTACCTATGGCTACACCTTC	CASSPSQVTYGYTF
.	TRBV11-1	.	TRBJ1-1	TGTGCCAGCAGCCTGCGGCGGCCGACGGGGGCTGAAGCTTTCTTT	CASSLRRPTGAEAFF
.	TRBV5-1	.	TRBJ2-7	TGCGCCAGCAGCGCGGACTACGAGCAGTACTTC	CASSADYEQYF
TRBD1	TRBV6-4	few	TRBJ1-2	TGTGCCAGCAGTGACTCTGCGGGACAGGGAATCCTAAAAGGCTACACCTTC	CASSDSAGQGILKGYTF
TRBD2	TRBV3-1/TRBV3-2	.	TRBJ2-2	TGTGCCAGCAGCCGGACTAGCGGCCCTATGAACACCGGGGAGCTGTTTTTT	CASSRTSGPMNTGELFF
.	TRBV19	.	TRBJ1-3	TGTGCCAGCCGTCGAAACACCATATATTTT	CASRRNTIYF
TRBD1	TRBV6-2/TRBV6-3	.	TRBJ1-4	TGTGCCAGCAGTTACACAGGGGAAAGGAAACTGTTTTTT	CASSYTGERKLFF
.	TRBV5-1	.	TRBJ1-5	TGCGCCAGCAGCTTTACCGGGACACCCGATCAGCCCCAGCATTTT	CASSFTGTPDQPQHF
TRBD1	TRBV18	.	TRBJ1-2	TGTGCCAGCTCACCGCCCGGGACAGGAGCTAACTATGGCTACACCTTC	CASSPPGTGANYGYTF
.	TRBV3-1/TRBV3-2	once	TRBJ1-2	TGTGCCAGCAGCCAAGATGTGGCACAGGCGGCCTATGGCTACACCTTC	CASSQDVAQAAYGYTF
TRBD1	TRBV6-5	.	TRBJ1-5	TGTGCCAGCCACGGGACAGTGAGCAATCAGCCCCAGCATTTT	CASHGTVSNQPQHF
TRBD2	TRBV2	.	TRBJ2-7	TGTGCCAGCAGTGGGCCCACTACTAGCGGGAGACTTTACGAGCAGTACTTC	CASSGPTTSGRLYEQYF
TRBD1	TRBV28	.	TRBJ2-7	TGTGCCAGCAGTTTCGGGCCGGGACAGTACTACGAGCAGTACTTC	CASSFGPGQYYEQYF
.	TRBV11-2	.	TRBJ1-5	TGTGCCAGCAGCTTAACGGGGTATAGCAATCAGCCCCAGCATTTT	CASSLTGYSNQPQHF
TRBD1	TRBV6-1	.	TRBJ1-1	TGTGCCAGCAGTTATAAGACAGGGGGGATTGAAGCTTTCTTT	CASSYKTGGIEAFF
TRBD2	TRBV5-6	once	TRBJ2-1	TGTGCCAGCGCGGGCGGGGGAAGCTCCTACAATGAGCAGTTCTTC	CASAGGGSSYNEQFF
.	TRBV7-2	.	TRBJ1-1	TGTGCCAGCAGCTTAGATGGCCCGATGGTGACTGAAGCTTTCTTT	CASSLDGPMVTEAFF
TRBD2	TRBV7-6	few	TRBJ2-2	TGTGCCAGCAGCCCAACGGCTACTAGCGGGAGGGCCGGCACCGGGGAGCTGTTTTTT	CASSPTATSGRAGTGELFF
TRBD2	TRBV11-1	.	TRBJ2-1	TGTGCCAGCAGCACCTCTAGCGGGAGTTTCAATGAGCAGTTCTTC	CASSTSSGSFNEQFF
.	TRBV5-6	.	TRBJ1-6	TGTGCCAGCAGCGTGGGACAAATTAATTCACCCCTCCACTTT	CASSVGQINSPLHF
TRBD1	TRBV7-6	.	TRBJ1-1	TGTGCCAGCAGCTCAGACCGGACAGGCAAGGACACTGAAGCTTTCTTT	CASSSDRTGKDTEAFF
TRBD2	TRBV9	.	TRBJ2-2	TGTGCCAGCAGCCTTAAGGACCCAGCGGGGGGAACGAACACCGGGGAGCTGTTTTTT	CASSLKDPAGGTNTGELFF
TRBD1	TRBV10-2	.	TRBJ1-3	TGCGCCAGCAGTCGACAGGGAGGCGCTGGAAACACCATATATTTT	CASSRQGGAGNTIYF
TRBD2	TRBV4-3	.	TRBJ2-2	TGCGCCAGCAGCCAAGGTGGGGGGGTGGCGAACACCGGGGAGCTGTTTTTT	CASSQGGGVANTGELFF
TRBD2	TRBV11-3	.	TRBJ2-2	TGTGCCAGCAGCCAAACAGCGGGGGGCACCGGGGAGCTGTTTTTT	CASSQTAGGTGELFF
TRBD2	TRBV11-3	.	TRBJ2-1	TGTGCCAGCAGCTCCAGGGGGACTAGCGGCTACAATGAGCAGTTCTTC	CASSSRGTSGYNEQFF
.	TRBV5-1	.	TRBJ2-2	TGCGCCAGCAGCTTGACAGTTGCGAACACCGGGGAGCTGTTTTTT	CASSLTVANTGELFF
TRBD2	TRBV2	.	TRBJ2-1	TGTGCCAGCAGTTTAGCGGGAGGGCGGGGTGAGCAGTTCTTC	CASSLAGGRGEQFF
TRBD1	TRBV19	.	TRBJ2-7	TGTGCCAGTAGTATCGGGACAGGAAGGGAGCAGTACTTC	CASSIGTGREQYF
TRBD1	TRBV29-1	.	TRBJ2-7	TGCAGCGTTGGTGCCGGACAGGGCATATACGAGCAGTACTTC	CSVGAGQGIYEQYF
.	TRBV2	.	TRBJ2-3	TGTGCCAGCAAGAGGGCGAACACAGATACGCAGTATTTT	CASKRANTDTQYF
TRBD1	TRBV28	.	TRBJ1-2	TGTGCCAGCAGTTTATCTTCTGGGACAGGGGGTTTTGGCTACACCTTC	CASSLSSGTGGFGYTF